This T cell receptor beta chain comes out of a study of T cells in Graves' hyperthyroidism and ophthalmopathy. CDR1 is MDHEN, CDR2 SYDVKM, per germline. The CDR3 runs 13 residues. Trimming shortened V by 4 bases and J by 9 bases, and 16 bases separated the two germline ends. This clonotype showed up many times. The target antigen is unknown. Template material for amplifying TCR beta CDR3 regions consisted of RNA transcripts. Carried out on the TCR CDR3, a first-round RT-PCR used the HTBI primer set. Each CDR3 protein gets one entry after TCRdb re-called the multiplex PCR reads with MiXCR. The sample has fewer than 650,000 distinct CDR3 sequences; 12% to 15% are singletons. Study conclusions and caveats: From stable hyperthyroidism, ophthalmopathy was set apart by a 13 V-J model.

Exclusion of patients followed from uncontrolled infection, other autoimmune disease, pregnancy or lactation. The clonotype comes from a woman in her late teens or twenties with Graves' ophthalmopathy. V and J are TRBV28 and TRBJ2-7; D perhaps matches TRBD2 (7 bases). Sequencing input: blood. The CDR3 DNA sequence: TGTGCCAGCAGTTCACCGGGGGGCGCATGGCAGTACTTC. It is translated as CASSSPGGAWQYF.